The 23 T cell receptor beta chains reported below all come from one sample, sequenced in a study of Ad26.COV2.S vaccination and SARS-CoV-2 variants. The assay was immunoSEQ multiplex PCR, and TCRdb's table has in-frame clones only and misses some. The sample records hundreds of thousands of clones, about nine tenths being singletons. The treatment denotes: about 20 received Ad26.COV2.S at low or high dose, single or two shots; five or six received placebo; per-sample allocation not given. Specimen acquisition occurred on day 63 following the initial vaccine or placebo injection. Sequencing used peripheral blood, obtained in a trial of Ad26.COV2.S vaccine versus placebo. These receptors came from a person between 18 and 65 years old who received the Ad26.COV2.S COVID-19 vaccine or a placebo.

V usage is TRBV5-1 and J usage is TRBJ1-2, with unresolved D. V gave up 1 base and J gave up 4 bases, with 8 bases separating them. The CDR3 is 13 residues long. Germline values: CDR1 SGHRS, CDR2 YFSETQ. The CDR3 loop reads CASSLQASYGYTF. In DNA form, the CDR3 reads TGCGCCAGCAGCTTGCAGGCCTCCTATGGCTACACCTTC.

The chain has TRBV9 and TRBJ2-5; 7 bases are shared with TRBD1. The CDR3 runs to 15 residues. J was trimmed by 5 bases and V by 3 bases; bases with no gene match: 10. The germline V gene has CDR1 SGDLS and CDR2 YYNGEE. The DNA of the CDR3 is TGTGCCAGCAGCGGTTACAGGGGCAACAGGGAGACCCAGTACTTC. Translating it yields CASSGYRGNRETQYF.

The V gene is TRBV27, the J gene TRBJ2-7; 7 bases align to TRBD2. Trimming removed 0 bases from V and 2 bases from J; junction bases left unmatched: 7. Germline lookup yields CDR1 MNHEY and CDR2 SMNVEV (reference sequence). The length of the CDR3 is 16 residues. CDR3 bases: TGTGCCAGCAGTTTATCAGGGCTAGCGGCAACCTACGAGCAGTACTTC. It is translated as CASSLSGLAATYEQYF.

This chain connects TRBV7-3 to TRBJ2-6, with 7 bases lining up with TRBD2. With 2 bases clipped from V and 4 bases from J, the junction kept 11 bases outside the gene matches. In germline, CDR1 is SGHTA, CDR2 FQGTGA. The CDR3 consists of 18 residues. For the CDR3, the DNA is TGTGCCAGCAGCTTACCCCCTAGCGGAGTTTCCGGGGCCAACGTCCTGACTTTC. Translation gives CASSLPPSGVSGANVLTF.

The chain joins TRBV7-3 to TRBJ1-1; D possibly corresponds to TRBD1 (5 bases). Trimming took off 5 bases at V and 1 base at J, with 14 bases between the two ends. Germline V CDR1 and CDR2: SGHTA, FQGTGA. The CDR3 is made up of 15 amino acids. The CDR3 here is CASSPAGFPNTEAFF. CDR3 coding DNA: TGTGCCAGCAGCCCGGCAGGGTTCCCGAACACTGAAGCTTTCTTT.

V usage is TRBV7-2 and J usage is TRBJ1-1; D is ambiguous. V dropped 3 bases and J dropped 1 base, with 6 bases sitting between them. Germline values: CDR1 SGHTA, CDR2 FQGNSA. The CDR3 is 13 residues long. DNA for the CDR3: TGTGCCAGCAGCTTCCCAGGGAACACTGAAGCTTTCTTT. This sequence encodes CASSFPGNTEAFF. Looking up the rest from reference TRBV7-2 and TRBJ1-1 gives the full variable domain: GAGVSQSPSNKVTEKGKDVELRCDPISGHTALYWYRQSLGQGLEFLIYFQGNSAPDKSGLPSDRFSAERTGGSVSTLTIQRTQQEDSAVYLCASSFPGNTEAFFGQGTRLTVV.

V and J are TRBV5-1 and TRBJ2-6; D gene unclear. V was clipped by 0 bases and J by 0 bases, with 13 bases between them. In germline, CDR1 is SGHRS, CDR2 YFSETQ. The CDR3 loop spans 18 amino acids. The DNA of the CDR3 is TGCGCCAGCAGCTTGGGGCCAGGAGAGGCCTCTGGGGCCAACGTCCTGACTTTC. This translates into CASSLGPGEASGANVLTF.

The chain has TRBV19 and TRBJ1-2, with 8 positions matching TRBD1. The V and J ends lost 3 bases and 2 bases, in that order; junction bases with no gene match: 2. Germline CDR1 reads LNHDA; CDR2 reads SQIVND (reference sequence). The CDR3 extends over 14 amino acids. This CDR3 reads CASSMQGANYGYTF. CDR3 sequence (DNA): TGTGCCAGTAGTATGCAGGGGGCGAACTATGGCTACACCTTC. The whole variable domain, remainder taken from reference TRBV19 and TRBJ1-2, is DGGITQSPKYLFRKEGQNVTLSCEQNLNHDAMYWYRQDPGQGLRLIYYSQIVNDFQKGDIAEGYSVSREKKESFPLTVTSAQKNPTAFYLCASSMQGANYGYTFGSGTRLTVV.

This sequence joins TRBV18 and TRBJ2-7; TRBD1 might be the D (5 bases). Germline CDR1 is KGHSH and CDR2 is LQKENI. Trimming shortened V by 3 bases and J by 4 bases, and 10 bases separated the two germline ends. CDR3 length: 13 residues. CDR3 amino acids: CASSPVQEYEQYF. In nucleotides, the CDR3 is TGTGCCAGCTCACCGGTACAGGAGTACGAGCAGTACTTC.

The chain recombines TRBV25-1 with TRBJ1-5; tentatively, D is TRBD1 (5 bases). The CDR3 has 14 residues. CDR1 and CDR2 (germline): MGHDK, SYGVNS. Deletions cut 3 bases from V and 3 bases from J, with 9 bases between. DNA for the CDR3: TGTGCCAGCAGTGATTGGGGGAACAATCAGCCCCAGCATTTT. Its protein is CASSDWGNNQPQHF.

With regard to this clone: Other DNA sequences in this specimen translate into the identical CDR3. The chain is built from TRBV7-9 and TRBJ1-1, with D unclear. V was clipped by 1 base and J by 1 base, with 4 bases between them. The CDR3 length is 13 residues. The germline CDR1 and CDR2 sequences are SEHNR and FQNEAQ (reference sequence). This CDR3 is CASSLDTNTEAFF. DNA of the CDR3: TGTGCCAGCAGCTTAGACACGAACACTGAAGCTTTCTTT.

This clone was counted once. The J gene is TRBJ2-7, the V gene TRBV11-1; the match to TRBD1 covers 7 bases. Germline assignment: CDR1 SGHAT and CDR2 FQDESV (reference sequence). This CDR3 comprises 14 residues. The ends lost 8 bases at V and 2 bases at J; junction bases unmatched: 9. CDR3 nucleotides: TGTGCCAGCGGACTCAGGGGGACGGCCTACGAGCAGTACTTC. Encoded protein: CASGLRGTAYEQYF.

The J gene is TRBJ2-7, the V gene TRBV5-8, with D perhaps matching TRBD1 (6 bases). CDR1 and CDR2 (germline): SGHTS, YDEGEE. V was cut by 3 bases and J by 5 bases, with 12 bases left in between. This CDR3 contains 13 residues. The CDR3 coding sequence is TGTGCCAGCAGCTGGGACACGCTTGACGAGCAGTACTTC. As protein: CASSWDTLDEQYF. The full variable domain, completed using reference TRBV5-8 and TRBJ2-7, is EAGVTQSPTHLIKTRGQQATLRCSPISGHTSVYWYQQALGLGLQFLLWYDEGEERNRGNFPPRFSGRQFPNYSSELNVNALELEDSALYLCASSWDTLDEQYFGPGTRLTVT.

This chain links TRBV21-1 with TRBJ1-5. TRBV21-1 corresponds to a pseudogene. This CDR3 is 13 amino acids long. CDR3 nucleotide sequence: TGTGCCAGCAGGGCAGGGGGGGGTCAGCCCCAGCATTTT. Translating gives CASRAGGGQPQHF.

The rearrangement links TRBV10-3 to TRBJ2-5, with D perhaps TRBD2 (6 bases). This CDR3 has 14 amino acids. Looked up from germline, CDR1 is ENHRY and CDR2 is SYGVKD. V was clipped by 3 bases and J by 2 bases, with 10 bases between them. This chain's CDR3 is CAISDRGSQETQYF. In DNA form, the CDR3 reads TGTGCCATCAGTGATCGGGGGTCGCAAGAGACCCAGTACTTC.

This chain joins TRBV5-1 and TRBJ2-2; 12 nucleotides align to TRBD2. V gave up 4 bases and J gave up 2 bases; unmatched junction bases: 3. CDR3 length equals 16 residues. Germline CDR1 is SGHRS and CDR2 is YFSETQ. CDR3 residues: CASSLGLAGNTGELFF. DNA of the CDR3: TGCGCCAGCAGCCTAGGACTAGCGGGAAACACCGGGGAGCTGTTTTTT.

CDR3 protein: CASSLAGTAYEQYF. The CDR3 nucleotides read TGTGCCAGCAGCTTGGCAGGGACAGCCTACGAGCAGTACTTC. The chain employs TRBV5-4 and TRBJ2-7; 7 positions agree with TRBD1. Germline values: CDR1 SGHNT, CDR2 YYREEE (reference sequence). The CDR3 contains 14 residues. V gave up 0 bases and J gave up 2 bases; unmatched junction bases: 2.

The V and J genes are TRBV29-1 and TRBJ1-1, with D hard to call. The CDR3 is made up of 12 amino acids. The V gene's germline CDR1 is SQVTM and CDR2 ANQGSEA. V was shortened by 3 bases and J by 0 bases, with 5 bases between the two germline ends. This CDR3 reads CSVDGMNTEAFF. CDR3 nucleotides: TGCAGCGTTGATGGGATGAACACTGAAGCTTTCTTT. The full variable domain, its missing parts supplied by reference TRBV29-1 and TRBJ1-1, is SAVISQKPSRDICQRGTSLTIQCQVDSQVTMMFWYRQQPGQSLTLIATANQGSEATYESGFVIDKFPISRPNLTFSTLTVSNMSPEDSSIYLCSVDGMNTEAFFGQGTRLTVV.

The chain recombines TRBV5-1 with TRBJ2-7; TRBD2 matches 8 bases. Per germline, CDR1 SGHRS and CDR2 YFSETQ. The J segment lost 4 bases and the V segment lost 5 bases, leaving 8 bases of the junction unmatched. CDR3 length: 14 amino acids. This CDR3 reads CASREERGPYEQYF. The CDR3 DNA follows: TGCGCCAGCAGAGAGGAGCGGGGGCCTTACGAGCAGTACTTC.

This chain links TRBV10-3 with TRBJ1-5; D gene uncertain. Deletions cut 0 bases from V and 0 bases from J, with 12 bases between. This CDR3 region has 17 residues. Germline V gene sequence: CDR1 ENHRY, CDR2 SYGVKD. CDR3 DNA: TGTGCCATCAGTGAGTCGGGTAGGCAGATTAGCAATCAGCCCCAGCATTTT. The encoded protein is CAISESGRQISNQPQHF.

This clone was observed a few times. The rearrangement joins TRBV6-5 to TRBJ1-3, with D tentatively TRBD1 (5 bases). V was pared by 2 bases and J by 3 bases, with 11 bases between. Germline CDR1 and CDR2: MNHEY and SVGAGI. This CDR3 comprises 15 residues. DNA for the CDR3: TGTGCCAGCAGTTACGGGGGAAGGGGTGGAAACACCATATATTTT. Translating it yields CASSYGGRGGNTIYF.

The chain employs TRBV5-4 and TRBJ2-7, with 7 bases fitting TRBD2. V shed 4 bases, J shed 2 bases, and the junction held 9 bases outside the gene matches. Germline V gene data show CDR1 as SGHNT and CDR2 as YYREEE (reference sequence). This CDR3 is 15 amino acids long. DNA of the CDR3: TGTGCCAGCAGCACCTGGGGGGGGGATACCTACGAGCAGTACTTC. Translating gives CASSTWGGDTYEQYF.

DNA of the CDR3: TGTGCTAGTGGTTTGGTACTCCGTAGCGGGGGGCGAGAGACCCAGTACTTC. Translated: CASGLVLRSGGRETQYF. The chain links TRBV12-5 to TRBJ2-5; 10 nucleotides agree with TRBD2. Germline CDR1 LGHNT, CDR2 FRNRAP. The CDR3 consists of 17 residues. V gave up 0 bases and J gave up 4 bases; unmatched junction bases: 8.